The 22 T cell receptor beta chains listed next were all sequenced from one sample in a study of blood T cell repertoires in COVID-19. The method was immunoSEQ multiplex PCR; TCRdb's version includes in-frame clones alone and lacks a portion of them. This sample carries about 440,000 clones, roughly 87% of them seen once, and the ten largest clones take about 0.63%. The specimen was PBMCs or T cells enriched from blood (not recorded which). These receptor sequences come from a man younger than 35 who had recovered from COVID-19.

The chain employs TRBV6-5 and TRBJ2-7, with D unclear. CDR1 and CDR2 (germline): MNHEY, SVGAGI. Trimming removed 2 bases from V and 5 bases from J, with 13 bases in between. The CDR3 runs to 14 residues. Written as DNA, the CDR3 is TGTGCCAGCAGTTACCAGAGACAATCCCACGAGCAGTACTTC. It yields the protein CASSYQRQSHEQYF.

The V and J genes are TRBV28 and TRBJ1-1; D is uncertain. The germline V and J ends were trimmed by 5 bases and 3 bases, with 7 bases remaining between them. The CDR3 runs 12 residues. The V gene's germline CDR1 is MDHEN and CDR2 SYDVKM. In DNA form, the CDR3 reads TGTGCCAGCAGTATCCGAGACACTGAAGCTTTCTTT. Protein sequence: CASSIRDTEAFF.

This clone was detected a few times. The chain has TRBV11-3 and TRBJ1-1, with 9 nucleotides matching TRBD1. CDR3 length: 15 residues. The V gene end was trimmed by 5 bases and the J gene end by 1 base; junction bases not matched to a gene: 5. The V gene's germline CDR1 is SGHNT and CDR2 YENEEA. In nucleotides, the CDR3 is TGTGCCAGCAGCGTGGGACAGGGACAGAACACTGAAGCTTTCTTT. This sequence encodes CASSVGQGQNTEAFF. Complete variable domain (other parts from reference TRBV11-3 and TRBJ1-1): EAGVVQSPRYKIIEKKQPVAFWCNPISGHNTLYWYLQNLGQGPELLIRYENEEAVDDSQLPKDRFSAERLKGVDSTLKIQPAELGDSAVYLCASSVGQGQNTEAFFGQGTRLTVV.

The chain has TRBV29-1 and TRBJ1-1; tentatively, D is TRBD1 (6 bases). Germline CDR1 SQVTM, CDR2 ANQGSEA. Trimming pared 5 bases from V and 6 bases from J, leaving 19 bases between. The CDR3 covers 14 residues. The CDR3 DNA reads as TGCAGCGTTTTTTGGGGGGGCAGTTTTGCTGAAGCTTTCTTT. The encoded protein is CSVFWGGSFAEAFF.

In nucleotides, the CDR3 is TGTGCCAGCAATCTAGAAATTAACACAGATACGCAGTATTTT. As protein: CASNLEINTDTQYF. V gene TRBV2 combines with J gene TRBJ2-3, with no clear D. Trimming took off 7 bases at V and 2 bases at J, with 13 bases between the two ends. Per germline, CDR1 SNHLY and CDR2 FYNNEI. The CDR3 covers 14 residues. Full variable domain (missing parts from reference TRBV2 and TRBJ2-3): EPEVTQTPSHQVTQMGQEVILRCVPISNHLYFYWYRQILGQKVEFLVSFYNNEISEKSEIFDDQFSVERPDGSNFTLKIRSTKLEDSAMYFCASNLEINTDTQYFGPGTRLTVL.

This rearrangement joins TRBV6-6 to TRBJ2-2; D may be TRBD2 (6 bases). Trimming stripped 3 bases from V and 5 bases from J, with 10 bases between. CDR1 and CDR2 from the germline V gene are MNHNY and SVGAGI (reference sequence). This CDR3 is built from 14 residues. This CDR3 is CASSYFGGTGELFF. In DNA, the CDR3 is TGTGCCAGCAGTTATTTTGGGGGGACCGGGGAGCTGTTTTTT.

The chain employs TRBV20-1 and TRBJ2-5; 9 bases agree with TRBD1. Germline V lookup: CDR1 DFQATT, CDR2 SNEGSKA (reference sequence). The CDR3 spans 11 residues. The V gene end was trimmed by 6 bases and the J gene end by 4 bases; junction bases not matched to a gene: 0. The chain's CDR3 is CSADRGETQYF. CDR3 in DNA: TGCAGTGCGGACAGGGGAGAGACCCAGTACTTC.

The gene calls are TRBV2 and TRBJ1-4; D is perhaps TRBD1 (5 bases). The V end lost 1 base, the J end lost 6 bases, and 12 bases lay between the germline ends. Germline CDR1 and CDR2: SNHLY and FYNNEI. This CDR3 contains 15 residues. The CDR3 sequence is CASSEDRGEYEKLFF. For the CDR3, the DNA is TGTGCCAGCAGTGAAGATCGGGGGGAATATGAAAAACTGTTTTTT.

V gene TRBV6-1 combines with J gene TRBJ1-1, with D possibly matching TRBD1 (5 bases). The CDR3 length is 15 residues. Trimming stripped 1 base from V and 10 bases from J, with 19 bases between. Germline CDR1 and CDR2: MNHNS and SASEGT. The CDR3 region is CASSEDPGATGGAFF. CDR3 DNA sequence: TGTGCCAGCAGTGAAGATCCGGGTGCCACCGGGGGAGCTTTCTTT.

This chain joins TRBV15 and TRBJ1-4; D gene ambiguous. This CDR3 region has 15 residues. Germline loops: CDR1 LNHNV, CDR2 YYDKDF (reference sequence). With 0 bases removed from V and 5 bases from J, the gap between germline ends came to 10 bases. The CDR3 bases are TGTGCCACCAGCAGAGATGAAGGCGGAAATGAAAAACTGTTTTTT. The encoded protein is CATSRDEGGNEKLFF.

The chain uses TRBV19 and TRBJ1-5; D is perhaps TRBD1 (6 bases). Germline CDR1 is LNHDA and CDR2 is SQIVND (reference sequence). Trimming took 10 bases from V and 7 from J, leaving 20 bases between them. The CDR3 covers 14 residues. The CDR3 loop reads CATNKQGKSQPQHF. The CDR3 region has the DNA TGTGCCACTAACAAACAGGGTAAGAGCCAGCCCCAGCATTTT.

The CDR3 DNA reads as TGTGCCAGCAGTGCGGGGAGTTACAATGAGCAGTTCTTC. Protein: CASSAGSYNEQFF. This chain uses TRBV12-3 or TRBV12-4 with TRBJ2-1; a possible D gene is TRBD2 (6 bases). Trimming shortened V by 5 bases and J by 4 bases, and 9 bases separated the two germline ends. This CDR3 has 13 amino acids.

The V call is TRBV5-1, the J call TRBJ2-7; 10 positions match TRBD2. The CDR3 runs 17 residues. With 4 bases clipped from V and 0 bases from J, the junction kept 10 bases outside the gene matches. Germline V gene data show CDR1 as SGHRS and CDR2 as YFSETQ. CDR3 bases: TGCGCCAGCAGCCACCGGACTAGCGGAATTAGCTCCTACGAGCAGTACTTC. It codes for CASSHRTSGISSYEQYF.

This chain links TRBV3-1 (or the pseudogene TRBV3-2) with TRBJ1-1; D is ambiguous. Germline V gene lookup returns CDR1 LGHDT and CDR2 YNNKEL (reference sequence). V was trimmed by 0 bases and J by 8 bases, leaving 13 bases between them. The CDR3 consists of 14 residues. Written as DNA, the CDR3 is TGTGCCAGCAGCCAAGATCCAGGCGCTACCGAAGCTTTCTTT. It encodes CASSQDPGATEAFF.

The rearrangement joins TRBV5-1 to TRBJ2-1; the match to TRBD2 covers 9 bases. The CDR3 is 15 amino acids. Trimming removed 9 bases from V and 7 bases from J; junction bases left unmatched: 14. Germline-derived CDR1 and CDR2 are SGHRS and YFSETQ. Here the CDR3 reads CATAAGTSSVNEQFF. The DNA of the CDR3 is TGCGCCACCGCGGCGGGGACTAGCTCGGTAAATGAGCAGTTCTTC.

V gene TRBV4-2 combines with J gene TRBJ1-1, with TRBD1 matching 8 bases. This CDR3 is built from 15 residues. The ends lost 2 bases at V and 6 bases at J; junction bases unmatched: 8. Germline-derived CDR1 and CDR2 are LGHNA and YNFKEQ. CDR3 bases: TGTGCCAGCAGCCAACAAGGACAGGGCAGTGCTGAAGCTTTCTTT. It yields the protein CASSQQGQGSAEAFF.

Written as DNA, the CDR3 is TGTGCCAGCAGTTTAACCCGGCTAGCGGGAGGGTACGAGCAGTACTTC. Amino acid sequence: CASSLTRLAGGYEQYF. The chain joins TRBV28 to TRBJ2-7; 12 bases fit TRBD2. Per germline, CDR1 MDHEN and CDR2 SYDVKM. This CDR3 contains 16 residues. The ends lost 2 bases at V and 4 bases at J; junction bases unmatched: 6.

This clone showed up just once. The chain's CDR3 is CAISEEFGGIDNEQFF. DNA of the CDR3: TGTGCCATCAGTGAGGAGTTCGGGGGGATTGACAATGAGCAGTTCTTC. The chain carries TRBV10-3 and TRBJ2-1; the match to TRBD2 covers 7 bases. Germline V gene lookup returns CDR1 ENHRY and CDR2 SYGVKD. CDR3 length: 16 amino acids. V dropped 2 bases and J dropped 5; count of bases not matched to a gene: 9.

The chain employs TRBV5-5 and TRBJ2-1; 9 bases agree with TRBD1. Trimming took 0 bases from V and 4 from J; bases not matched to a gene: 2. The CDR3 consists of 15 residues. CDR1 and CDR2 from the germline V gene are SGHKS and YYEKEE (reference sequence). CDR3 residues: CASSLAGTGYNEQFF. The CDR3 nucleotides read TGTGCCAGCAGCTTGGCAGGGACAGGGTACAATGAGCAGTTCTTC.

V and J are TRBV19 and TRBJ1-5; 9 nucleotides agree with TRBD1. Germline CDR1 is LNHDA and CDR2 is SQIVND (reference sequence). The trim removed 10 bases at V and 4 bases at J, leaving 14 bases unmatched. The CDR3 sequence is 16 residues long. The CDR3 DNA sequence: TGTGCCACCACCGCCAAACAGGGGGCGGGTAATCAGCCCCAGCATTTT. Residues: CATTAKQGAGNQPQHF.

Here the CDR3 DNA reads TGTGCCACCAGCATTCGGGAGGGCCGGGCCGGGGAGCTGTTTTTT. This codes for CATSIREGRAGELFF. The chain links TRBV15 to TRBJ2-2, with 8 bases matching TRBD2. The V segment lost 4 bases and the J segment 6 bases; nucleotides outside the gene matches: 7. Germline loops: CDR1 LNHNV, CDR2 YYDKDF (reference sequence). This CDR3 is built from 15 residues.

The rearrangement joins TRBV5-1 to TRBJ1-3, with D uncertain. V lost 2 bases, J lost 8 bases, and 17 bases lay in between. The CDR3 extends over 15 amino acids. CDR1 and CDR2 (germline): SGHRS, YFSETQ. CDR3 DNA: TGCGCCAGCAGCTTCTCCCCTATTCACCGGTACACCATATATTTT. Translating gives CASSFSPIHRYTIYF.